Below, 10 T cell receptor beta chains from the same sample are listed, as sequenced in a study of cytomegalovirus exposure and HLA in healthy donors. PCR used 60 Vbeta primers and 13 Jbeta primers. The table came from immunoSEQ multiplex PCR; TCRdb's copy has only in-frame clones and leaves some out. The profile shows approximately 160,000 clones, about 75% of them singletons. The sequencing input was PBMCs. The receptors stem from a male donor in good health and CMV-seronegative.

This clone was seen more than once but under ten times. This chain joins TRBV2 and TRBJ1-6, with 10 bases lining up with TRBD1. The germline V gene encodes CDR1 SNHLY and CDR2 FYNNEI. V dropped 8 bases and J dropped 10; count of bases not matched to a gene: 8. The CDR3 is 14 amino acids. This CDR3 is CASLGQGIRSPLHF. In DNA form, the CDR3 reads TGTGCCAGCCTGGGACAGGGGATCCGGTCACCCCTCCACTTT.

In this sample, this clone turned up once. The rearrangement uses TRBV7-9 and TRBJ1-6; 9 positions match TRBD1. J gave up 6 bases and V 6 bases, and 9 bases lay outside the gene matches. This CDR3 region has 16 residues. The germline gives CDR1 SEHNR, CDR2 FQNEAQ (reference sequence). The CDR3 coding sequence is TGTGCCAGCAGGCACACCGGGACAGGGATTAATTCACCCCTCCACTTT. Its translation: CASRHTGTGINSPLHF.

CDR3 protein: CASSVPWGGTDTQYF. The CDR3 region has the DNA TGTGCCAGTAGCGTTCCCTGGGGGGGCACAGATACGCAGTATTTT. This chain links TRBV19 with TRBJ2-3, with a tentative D call TRBD2 (6 bases). The V end was cut by 6 bases, the J end by 1 base, with 14 bases between. The CDR3 is made up of 15 amino acids. Germline assignment: CDR1 LNHDA and CDR2 SQIVND (reference sequence).

This chain uses TRBV2 with TRBJ2-7; TRBD1 agrees at 8 bases. Germline trimming cut 6 bases from V and 9 bases from J; bases unmatched to any gene: 10. The CDR3 extends over 13 amino acids. Looked up from germline, CDR1 is SNHLY and CDR2 is FYNNEI. The CDR3 sequence: CASSLVQGDGQYF. As DNA, the CDR3 is TGTGCCAGCAGCCTTGTACAGGGGGACGGGCAGTACTTC.

The V gene is TRBV2, the J gene TRBJ1-1; perhaps TRBD1 as D (5 bases). CDR1 SNHLY and CDR2 FYNNEI come from the germline V gene. The V gene lost 6 bases and the J gene lost 10 bases, with 15 bases spanning the gap. CDR3 length equals 12 residues. In DNA, the CDR3 is TGTGCCAGCAGAGCAGACAGCAGTGGAGCTTTCTTT. This translates into CASRADSSGAFF.

This chain uses TRBV29-1 with TRBJ2-3, with a possible D match to TRBD2 (6 bases). The V end lost 7 bases, the J end lost 2 bases, and 13 bases lay between the germline ends. Germline CDR1 SQVTM, CDR2 ANQGSEA. The CDR3 is made up of 13 amino acids. The CDR3 coding sequence is TGCAGCGCCGGGGCGGGATTCACAGATACGCAGTATTTT. Translated, it gives CSAGAGFTDTQYF.

This clone was counted between two and nine times. This chain connects TRBV7-9 to TRBJ2-6; tentative D call: TRBD2 (7 bases). CDR3 length: 17 amino acids. Looked up from germline, CDR1 is SEHNR and CDR2 is FQNEAQ (reference sequence). CDR3 nucleotide sequence: TGTGGCGCTGACCTAGGGGGGAGGGCCTCTGGGGCCAACGTCCTGACTTTC. Translation gives CGADLGGRASGANVLTF.

V usage is TRBV29-1 and J usage is TRBJ2-1; a possible D gene is TRBD2 (6 bases). V gave up 1 base and J gave up 8 bases, with 18 bases separating them. The CDR3 contains 15 residues. Looked up from germline, CDR1 is SQVTM and CDR2 is ANQGSEA. The CDR3 sequence is CSVEGPGVVVDEQFF. As DNA, the CDR3 is TGCAGCGTTGAAGGTCCGGGGGTAGTTGTGGATGAGCAGTTCTTC.

This chain uses TRBV4-1 with TRBJ2-3, with 12 bases fitting TRBD2. The V gene's germline CDR1 is MGHRA and CDR2 YSYEKL. J was trimmed by 2 bases and V by 4 bases; bases with no gene match: 10. CDR3 length: 18 amino acids. The CDR3 here is CASSPKASGGGNTDTQYF. The CDR3 DNA reads TGCGCCAGCAGCCCAAAGGCTAGCGGGGGGGGAAACACAGATACGCAGTATTTT.

The rearrangement joins TRBV19 to TRBJ2-3; 9 bases map to TRBD1. The V gene end was trimmed by 7 bases and the J gene end by 4 bases; junction bases not matched to a gene: 9. Germline loops: CDR1 LNHDA, CDR2 SQIVND (reference sequence). This CDR3 region has 15 residues. The CDR3 DNA is TGTGCCAGTATAGAGGACAGGGGAAGGCCAGATACGCAGTATTTT. It codes for CASIEDRGRPDTQYF.